These T cell receptor beta chains were read from a single sample in a study of monozygotic twins with inflammatory bowel disease. From the 5' RACE reads, TCRdb lists one entry per CDR3 protein and no DNA. This sample carries some 150,000 distinct CDR3 sequences, with around 2.4% going to the ten biggest clones. What was sequenced was blood. The source is a human donor with ulcerative colitis or Crohn's disease, or a healthy co-twin of an affected twin (not recorded which). CDR3s include the opening cysteine and the closing phenylalanine or tryptophan. The order of the fields is V gene, J gene, CDR3 protein.

v_call: TRBV6-1
j_call: TRBJ1-5
cdr3_aa: CASSPGQGFRQPQHF

v_call: TRBV6-4
j_call: TRBJ2-1
cdr3_aa: CASSDSADHEQFF

v_call: TRBV20-1
j_call: TRBJ2-5
cdr3_aa: CSAPREGAQETQYF

v_call: TRBV7-2
j_call: TRBJ2-7
cdr3_aa: CASSHDPGREGPHEQYF

v_call: TRBV20-1
j_call: TRBJ2-3
cdr3_aa: CSAPIGSTDTQYF

v_call: TRBV7-9
j_call: TRBJ1-5
cdr3_aa: CASSPTGGYQPQHF

v_call: TRBV5-1
j_call: TRBJ1-5
cdr3_aa: CASSLGTDNQPQHF

v_call: TRBV7-8
j_call: TRBJ2-3
cdr3_aa: CASSLRTSGDTQYF

v_call: TRBV5-1
j_call: TRBJ2-1
cdr3_aa: CASAVTSGRLEQFF

v_call: TRBV4-3
j_call: TRBJ2-1
cdr3_aa: CASSVSGNNEQFF

v_call: TRBV2
j_call: TRBJ2-7
cdr3_aa: CASRTGFTGSYEQYF

v_call: TRBV5-1
j_call: TRBJ2-3
cdr3_aa: CASSPRLLVLSTDTQYF

v_call: TRBV28
j_call: TRBJ1-1
cdr3_aa: CASSSGTTEAFF

v_call: TRBV20-1
j_call: TRBJ1-4
cdr3_aa: CSAREREGVEKLFF

v_call: TRBV7-9
j_call: TRBJ2-6
cdr3_aa: CASSSLGQGSGANVLTF

v_call: TRBV12-3/TRBV12-4
j_call: TRBJ2-7
cdr3_aa: CASSPTALGTYEQYF

v_call: TRBV28
j_call: TRBJ1-1
cdr3_aa: CASSFWAGSGTEAFF

v_call: TRBV5-1
j_call: TRBJ1-5
cdr3_aa: CASRLAPEGVGNQPQHF

v_call: TRBV27
j_call: TRBJ2-2
cdr3_aa: CASGWGQIGTGELFF

v_call: TRBV28
j_call: TRBJ2-5
cdr3_aa: CASSPSGQETQYF

v_call: TRBV11-1
j_call: TRBJ2-7
cdr3_aa: CASSLGLIPYEQYF

v_call: TRBV7-2
j_call: TRBJ2-1
cdr3_aa: CASSSGTGRVNYNEQFF

v_call: TRBV7-9
j_call: TRBJ1-5
cdr3_aa: CASSLGQFNQPQHF

v_call: TRBV6-1
j_call: TRBJ1-6
cdr3_aa: CASSPTGARYNSPLHF

v_call: TRBV7-8
j_call: TRBJ1-5
cdr3_aa: CASSPRRVGQPQHF

v_call: TRBV15
j_call: TRBJ2-1
cdr3_aa: CATSRLRNEQFF

v_call: TRBV5-1
j_call: TRBJ2-1
cdr3_aa: CASSFRQGWAYNEQFF

v_call: TRBV5-1
j_call: TRBJ2-3
cdr3_aa: CASSLEASRGDTQYF

v_call: TRBV7-3
j_call: TRBJ1-2
cdr3_aa: CASSLGDYGYTF

v_call: TRBV7-8
j_call: TRBJ2-5
cdr3_aa: CASSIGTSGRQETQYF

v_call: TRBV25-1
j_call: TRBJ2-7
cdr3_aa: CASSEYGGGGYEQYF

v_call: TRBV12-3/TRBV12-4
j_call: TRBJ1-1
cdr3_aa: CASSLDGGSTEAFF

v_call: TRBV28
j_call: TRBJ1-1
cdr3_aa: CATAQRRVDGTEAFF

v_call: TRBV7-2
j_call: TRBJ1-2
cdr3_aa: CASSLRQGSGGYTF

v_call: TRBV27
j_call: TRBJ1-5
cdr3_aa: CASSLQGQGGQPQHF

v_call: TRBV20-1
j_call: TRBJ1-2
cdr3_aa: CSARQGSHGYTF

v_call: TRBV19
j_call: TRBJ1-2
cdr3_aa: CASTPSGGTGYGYTF

v_call: TRBV28
j_call: TRBJ2-1
cdr3_aa: CASSFDVGGLSSYNEQFF

v_call: TRBV5-4
j_call: TRBJ2-1
cdr3_aa: CASSQKGTANEQFF

v_call: TRBV5-1
j_call: TRBJ2-3
cdr3_aa: CASSRGLGGTDTQYF

v_call: TRBV5-1
j_call: TRBJ2-3
cdr3_aa: CASRLAQSTDTQYF

v_call: TRBV7-2
j_call: TRBJ2-1
cdr3_aa: CASSLGREMGVNEQFF

v_call: TRBV14
j_call: TRBJ2-6
cdr3_aa: CASSLEVVVSGANVLTF

v_call: TRBV19
j_call: TRBJ2-1
cdr3_aa: CASSKTSGSPINYNEQFF

v_call: TRBV7-6
j_call: TRBJ2-5
cdr3_aa: CASSREKQGFEETQYF

v_call: TRBV18
j_call: TRBJ1-5
cdr3_aa: CASSPRAGDNDGNQPQHF

v_call: TRBV7-9
j_call: TRBJ1-2
cdr3_aa: CASRTRPGTGYGYTF

v_call: TRBV9
j_call: TRBJ1-1
cdr3_aa: CASSKYRDRANTEAFF

v_call: TRBV6-1
j_call: TRBJ1-5
cdr3_aa: CASSDQPGNQPQHF

v_call: TRBV5-5
j_call: TRBJ2-5
cdr3_aa: CASTVGTGGPEETQYF

v_call: TRBV5-1
j_call: TRBJ1-4
cdr3_aa: CASTLGLLPEKLFF

v_call: TRBV27
j_call: TRBJ2-2
cdr3_aa: CASSLGAGNTGELFF

v_call: TRBV19
j_call: TRBJ2-2
cdr3_aa: CASMHASGIGELFF

v_call: TRBV7-7
j_call: TRBJ1-5
cdr3_aa: CASSFHRVNQPQHF

v_call: TRBV20-1
j_call: TRBJ1-1
cdr3_aa: CSATGGVNTEAFF